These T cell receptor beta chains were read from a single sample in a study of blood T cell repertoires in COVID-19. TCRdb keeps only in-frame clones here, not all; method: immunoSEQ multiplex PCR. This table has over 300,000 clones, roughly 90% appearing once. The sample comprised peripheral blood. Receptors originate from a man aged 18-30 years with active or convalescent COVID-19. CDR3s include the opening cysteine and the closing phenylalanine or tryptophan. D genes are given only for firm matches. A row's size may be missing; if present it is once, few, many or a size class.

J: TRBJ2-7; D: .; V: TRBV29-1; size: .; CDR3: CSVVIWDFGPYEQYF; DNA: TGCAGCGTTGTTATCTGGGACTTCGGGCCCTACGAGCAGTACTTC
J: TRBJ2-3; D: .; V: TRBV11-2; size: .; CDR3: CASSSLTGSYTQYF; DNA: TGTGCCAGCAGCTCCCTCACGGGGTCATATACGCAGTATTTT
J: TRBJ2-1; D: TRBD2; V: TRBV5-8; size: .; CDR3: CASTGRVLAGDNEQFF; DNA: TGTGCCAGCACAGGCAGGGTGCTAGCGGGAGATAATGAGCAGTTCTTC
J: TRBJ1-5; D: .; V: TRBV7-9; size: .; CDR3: CASSLQNEQVSNQPQHF; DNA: TGTGCCAGCAGCTTACAAAATGAACAAGTTAGCAATCAGCCCCAGCATTTT
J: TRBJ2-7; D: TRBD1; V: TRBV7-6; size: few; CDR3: CASSTGDRASYEQYF; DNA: TGTGCCAGCAGCACCGGGGACAGGGCCTCCTACGAGCAGTACTTC
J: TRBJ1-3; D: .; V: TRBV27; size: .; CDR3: CASSPGTTSGNTIYF; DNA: TGTGCCAGCAGTCCAGGGACAACCTCTGGAAACACCATATATTTT
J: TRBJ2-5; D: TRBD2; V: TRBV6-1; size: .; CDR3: CASSEMGLSGRSSSETQYF; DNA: TGTGCCAGCAGTGAGATGGGGCTTAGCGGGAGAAGTTCTTCAGAGACCCAGTACTTC
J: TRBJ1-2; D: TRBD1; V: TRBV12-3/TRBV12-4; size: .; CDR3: CASRTGWYGYTF; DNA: TGTGCCAGCCGGACAGGGTGGTATGGCTACACCTTC
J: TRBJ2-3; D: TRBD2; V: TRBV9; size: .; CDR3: CASSVRLAGSTDTQYF; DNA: TGTGCCAGCAGCGTGAGACTAGCGGGGAGCACAGATACGCAGTATTTT
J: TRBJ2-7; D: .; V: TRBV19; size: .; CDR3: CASSHATEYEQYF; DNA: TGTGCCAGTAGCCACGCAACGGAGTACGAGCAGTACTTC
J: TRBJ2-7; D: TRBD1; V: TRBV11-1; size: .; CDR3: CASSLRDRQREQYF; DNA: TGTGCCAGCAGCTTAAGGGACAGACAAAGGGAGCAGTACTTC
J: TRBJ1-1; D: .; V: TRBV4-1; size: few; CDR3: CASSQEVGGATFF; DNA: TGCGCCAGCAGCCAAGAAGTCGGGGGTGCAACTTTCTTT
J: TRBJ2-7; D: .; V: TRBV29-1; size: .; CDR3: CSAQGSSYEQYF; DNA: TGCAGCGCCCAGGGGAGCTCCTACGAGCAGTACTTC
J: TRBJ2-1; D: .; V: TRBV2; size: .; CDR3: CASSEAGSLWDEQFF; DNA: TGTGCCAGCAGTGAGGCAGGATCCTTATGGGATGAGCAGTTCTTC
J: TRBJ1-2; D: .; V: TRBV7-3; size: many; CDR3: CASSLMEGSGYTF; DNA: TGTGCCAGCAGCTTAATGGAGGGGTCGGGCTACACCTTC
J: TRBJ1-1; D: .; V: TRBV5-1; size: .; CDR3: CASSLDPGGWTEAFF; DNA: TGCGCCAGCAGCCTGGACCCGGGGGGATGGACTGAAGCTTTCTTT
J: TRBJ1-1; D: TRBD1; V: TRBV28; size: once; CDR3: CASSIGQVYTEAFF; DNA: TGTGCCAGCAGCATCGGACAGGTTTACACTGAAGCTTTCTTT
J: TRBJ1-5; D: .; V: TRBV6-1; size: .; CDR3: CASSEGLQNQPQHF; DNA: TGTGCCAGCAGTGAGGGACTACAAAATCAGCCCCAGCATTTT
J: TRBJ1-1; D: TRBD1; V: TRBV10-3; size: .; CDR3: CAIREAFRGPNTEAFF; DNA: TGTGCCATCAGGGAAGCATTCAGGGGGCCGAACACTGAAGCTTTCTTT
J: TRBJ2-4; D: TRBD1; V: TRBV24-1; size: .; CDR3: CATSEQGDIQYF; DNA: TGTGCCACCAGTGAGCAGGGGGACATTCAGTACTTC
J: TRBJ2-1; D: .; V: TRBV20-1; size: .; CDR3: CSAIPYGEQFF; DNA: TGCAGTGCTATCCCCTATGGTGAGCAGTTCTTC
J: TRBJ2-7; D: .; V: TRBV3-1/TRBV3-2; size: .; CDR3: CASSPPRYTTYEQYF; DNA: TGTGCCAGCAGCCCCCCCCGGTATACTACCTACGAGCAGTACTTC
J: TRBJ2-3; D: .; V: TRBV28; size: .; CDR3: CASSSAGTKSTDTQYF; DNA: TGTGCCAGCAGTTCCGCCGGGACAAAGAGCACAGATACGCAGTATTTT
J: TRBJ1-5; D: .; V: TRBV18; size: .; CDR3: CASSPINADQPQHF; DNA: TGTGCCAGCTCACCCATTAATGCAGATCAGCCCCAGCATTTT
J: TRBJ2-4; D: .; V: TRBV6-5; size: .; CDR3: CASSRGNIQYF; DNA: TGTGCCAGCAGTCGAGGGAACATTCAGTACTTC
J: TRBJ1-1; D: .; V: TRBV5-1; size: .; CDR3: CASSTVDRENTEAFF; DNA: TGCGCCAGCAGCACCGTGGACAGAGAGAACACTGAAGCTTTCTTT
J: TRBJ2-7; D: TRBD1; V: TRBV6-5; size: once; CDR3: CASRSGTGKREQYF; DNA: TGTGCCAGCAGATCCGGGACAGGGAAACGCGAGCAGTACTTC
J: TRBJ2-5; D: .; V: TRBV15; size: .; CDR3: CATSREEGSIQETQYF; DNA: TGTGCCACCAGCAGAGAAGAGGGCAGCATACAAGAGACCCAGTACTTC
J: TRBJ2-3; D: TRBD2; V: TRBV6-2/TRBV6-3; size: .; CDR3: CASSYLPSGSPDTQYF; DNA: TGTGCCAGCAGTTACCTTCCTAGCGGGAGCCCAGATACGCAGTATTTT
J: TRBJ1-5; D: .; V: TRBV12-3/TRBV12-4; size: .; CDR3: CASSLTGQPQHF; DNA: TGTGCCAGCAGTTTAACGGGTCAGCCCCAGCATTTT
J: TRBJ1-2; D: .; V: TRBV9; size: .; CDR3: CASSPPQANYGYTF; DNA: TGTGCCAGCAGTCCCCCACAGGCTAACTATGGCTACACCTTC
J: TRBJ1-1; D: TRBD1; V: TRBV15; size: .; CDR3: CATSRRQGNTEAFF; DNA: TGTGCCACCAGCAGACGACAGGGGAACACTGAAGCTTTCTTT
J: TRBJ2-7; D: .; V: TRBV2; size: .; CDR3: CASSEWQRADF; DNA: TGTGCCAGCAGTGAATGGCAGCGGGCCGACTTC
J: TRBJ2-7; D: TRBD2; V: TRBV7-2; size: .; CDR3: CASSETSGGLYEQYF; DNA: TGTGCCAGCAGCGAGACTAGCGGGGGGCTCTACGAGCAGTACTTC
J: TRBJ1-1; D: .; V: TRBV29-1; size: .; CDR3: CSETDRGTEAFF; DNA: TGCAGCGAAACCGACCGGGGCACTGAAGCTTTCTTT